This passage covers 23 T cell receptor beta chains from one sample sequenced in a study of human T cells and chemical hapten exposure. TCRdb analysed the RACE reads with MiXCR anew, one entry per CDR3 protein. This table holds tens of thousands of distinct CDR3 sequences, roughly 10% found once. The time point denotes: patch test 3, about 24 weeks after DPC sensitization. The treatment: therapeutic diphenylcyclopropenone sensitization with weekly scalp DPC. The starting material was whole blood, obtained in connection with sensitization to the hapten diphenylcyclopropenone (DPC). Receptors were obtained from a woman between 45 and 65 years old with alopecia areata. Some clones in this sample may be carry-over from other donors' samples.

The chain recombines TRBV7-2 with TRBJ2-3; TRBD2 is a possible D gene (5 bases). The CDR3 has 17 residues. V was cut by 2 bases and J by 6 bases, with 21 bases left in between. Per the germline V gene, CDR1 is SGHTA and CDR2 is FQGNSA. The CDR3 bases are TGTGCCAGCAGCTTACTCTCCTTAGGACTTGGCGGGGATACGCAGTATTTT. The encoded protein is CASSLLSLGLGGDTQYF.

This clonotype was seen more than once but under ten times. The chain is built from TRBV19 and TRBJ2-3; TRBD1 or TRBD2 may be the D gene (6 bases each). The ends were cut back, 5 bases at V and 5 bases at J, with 20 bases in the middle. The CDR3 extends over 16 amino acids. Germline V gene lookup returns CDR1 LNHDA and CDR2 SQIVND (reference sequence). CDR3 nucleotide sequence: TGTGCCAGTAGTTCACGCCTCAGGGGAGGAGAAGATACGCAGTATTTT. Its translation is CASSSRLRGGEDTQYF.

Ten or more counts support this clonotype. The gene calls are TRBV7-9 and TRBJ2-1; 7 bases fit TRBD1. The CDR3 covers 15 residues. Germline V gene data show CDR1 as SEHNR and CDR2 as FQNEAQ (reference sequence). J lost 8 bases, V lost 4 bases, and 11 bases had no gene match. CDR3 nucleotides: TGTGCCAGCAGCTCGATCCTCGGACAGGTTGATGAGCAGTTCTTC. Protein product: CASSSILGQVDEQFF.

The chain employs TRBV25-1 and TRBJ2-3; D may match TRBD1 or TRBD2 (5 bases each). Trimming took 3 bases from V and 4 from J, leaving 8 bases between them. Germline CDR1 and CDR2: MGHDK and SYGVNS. The CDR3 sequence is 13 residues long. The DNA of the CDR3 is TGTGCCAGCAGTGATGGGGGTGCAGATACGCAGTATTTT. Amino acid sequence: CASSDGGADTQYF.

DNA for the CDR3: TGTGCCAGCAGACCGGACAGGAGATACAATGAGCAGTTCTTC. Amino acids: CASRPDRRYNEQFF. The chain links TRBV7-2 to TRBJ2-1, with TRBD1 identical over 7 bases. V was clipped by 6 bases and J by 4 bases; unmatched bases: 6. CDR1 is SGHTA, CDR2 FQGNSA, per germline. The CDR3 loop spans 14 amino acids.

This clonotype has at least ten counts. V and J are TRBV6-5 and TRBJ1-5, with TRBD1 identical over 9 bases. This CDR3 comprises 15 residues. CDR1 and CDR2 from the germline V gene are MNHEY and SVGAGI. V shed 2 bases and J 4 bases; nucleotides not matched to a gene: 3. The CDR3 sequence is CASSYAGTGNQPQHF. In nucleotides, the CDR3 is TGTGCCAGCAGTTACGCCGGGACAGGGAATCAGCCCCAGCATTTT.

In the case of this clonotype: A much larger clonotype is one base distant, so this may be a read error. This chain connects TRBV6-2 or TRBV6-3 to TRBJ2-4; 12 bases are shared with TRBD2. J was trimmed by 7 bases and V by 2 bases; bases with no gene match: 9. CDR1 and CDR2 (germline): MNHEY, SVGEGT. CDR3 length: 17 residues. CDR3 residues: CASSYPGLAGPRNIQYF. In DNA form, the CDR3 reads TGTGCCAGCAGTTACCCCGGACTAGCGGGGCCAAGGAACATTCAGTACTTC.

In its sample, this clonotype was seen a few times. The chain links TRBV7-9 to TRBJ2-7; tentatively, D is TRBD1 (6 bases). Trimming cost V 1 base and J 2 bases, with 12 bases left between them. Germline CDR1 is SEHNR and CDR2 is FQNEAQ (reference sequence). This CDR3 region has 15 residues. This CDR3 is CASSLVLGDTYEQYF. CDR3 coding DNA: TGTGCCAGCAGCTTAGTGCTAGGGGACACCTACGAGCAGTACTTC. The complete variable domain, with remaining parts taken from reference TRBV7-9 and TRBJ2-7, reads DTGVSQNPRHKITKRGQNVTFRCDPISEHNRLYWYRQTLGQGPEFLTYFQNEAQLEKSRLLSDRFSAERPKGSFSTLEIQRTEQGDSAMYLCASSLVLGDTYEQYFGPGTRLTVT.

In its sample, this clonotype was seen many times. The junction does not match germline at one end; this may be a read error. The rearrangement uses TRBV9 and TRBJ1-6; the D is unclear. The CDR3 consists of 11 residues. CDR1 is SGDLS and CDR2 is YYNGEE in the germline V gene. The CDR3 region has the DNA TGTGCCAGCAGCGTCCCCGGCCCTTTCTCTTTT. Amino acids: CASSVPGPFSF.

As to this clonotype: One end of the junction is discordant with germline, which a read error may explain. The DNA for the CDR3 is TGTGCCAGCAGTTACTCGAAGGCCAGCGGGAGCACAGATTCGCAGTATTTT. Protein: CASSYSKASGSTDSQYF. V usage is TRBV6-5 and J usage is TRBJ2-3; 8 nucleotides agree with TRBD2. Germline CDR1 and CDR2: MNHEY and SVGAGI. This CDR3 contains 17 residues.

This clonotype was picked up a small number of times. The J gene is TRBJ2-5, the V gene TRBV5-1, with 11 bases identical to TRBD2. The junction had 9 bases not matched to a gene; V was cut back by 1 base and J by 4 bases. The germline V gene encodes CDR1 SGHRS and CDR2 YFSETQ. The CDR3 covers 17 residues. The CDR3 DNA reads as TGCGCCAGCAGCTTGCTGGTAGCGGGAGGGCCAAGAGAGACCCAGTACTTC. As protein: CASSLLVAGGPRETQYF. Full variable domain (outside the CDR3, taken from reference TRBV5-1 and TRBJ2-5): KAGVTQTPRYLIKTRGQQVTLSCSPISGHRSVSWYQQTPGQGLQFLFEYFSETQRNKGNFPGRFSGRQFSNSRSEMNVSTLELGDSALYLCASSLLVAGGPRETQYFGPGTRLLVL.

V and J are TRBV24-1 and TRBJ2-3; 7 bases map to TRBD1. V was clipped by 3 bases and J by 1 base; unmatched bases: 9. The CDR3 consists of 17 residues. Germline values: CDR1 KGHDR, CDR2 SFDVKD. The CDR3 spells CATSDPRAGGGTDTQYF. The DNA for the CDR3 is TGTGCCACCAGTGATCCCCGGGCAGGGGGAGGCACAGATACGCAGTATTTT.

The genes are TRBV12-3 or TRBV12-4 and TRBJ1-1; 10 bases match TRBD1. This CDR3 contains 15 residues. Germline trimming cut 2 bases from V and 3 bases from J; bases unmatched to any gene: 3. CDR3 in DNA: TGTGCCAGCAGTTTACGGACAGGGGGAGACACTGAAGCTTTCTTT. Translated, it gives CASSLRTGGDTEAFF.

V gene TRBV7-9 combines with J gene TRBJ1-2; D may be TRBD1 (5 bases). This CDR3 region has 13 residues. Trimming removed 6 bases at V and 4 bases at J, with 12 bases between. CDR1 is SEHNR, CDR2 FQNEAQ, per germline (reference sequence). CDR3 in amino acids: CASSPPQAYGYTF. The CDR3 DNA follows: TGTGCCAGCAGTCCACCACAGGCCTATGGCTACACCTTC.

This chain uses TRBV2 with TRBJ2-7; D is unresolved. CDR1 is SNHLY and CDR2 is FYNNEI in the germline V gene. The CDR3 contains 12 residues. Trimming took 4 bases from V and 5 from J, leaving 9 bases between them. The CDR3 loop is CASSVLGDEQYF. CDR3 sequence (DNA): TGTGCCAGCAGTGTTCTTGGGGACGAGCAGTACTTC.

This chain uses TRBV29-1 with TRBJ2-3, with D hard to call. CDR3 length: 14 amino acids. Germline assignment: CDR1 SQVTM and CDR2 ANQGSEA. Trimming cost V 4 bases and J 3 bases, with 14 bases left between them. CDR3 sequence (DNA): TGCAGCGTTGGGTTTGCGCGAGTTACAGATACGCAGTATTTT. This translates into CSVGFARVTDTQYF.

The table lists this clonotype with many counts. V usage is TRBV7-2 and J usage is TRBJ1-4; D call uncertain. The CDR3 runs to 14 residues. The germline gives CDR1 SGHTA, CDR2 FQGNSA. The V and J ends lost 5 bases and 5 bases respectively, with 12 bases between them. The DNA for the CDR3 is TGTGCCAGCAGCCACTCCGGGCCCAATGAAAAACTGTTTTTT. Translated: CASSHSGPNEKLFF. The complete variable domain, with remaining parts taken from reference TRBV7-2 and TRBJ1-4, reads GAGVSQSPSNKVTEKGKDVELRCDPISGHTALYWYRQSLGQGLEFLIYFQGNSAPDKSGLPSDRFSAERTGGSVSTLTIQRTQQEDSAVYLCASSHSGPNEKLFFGSGTQLSVL.

The sample holds one count of this clonotype. A much larger clone lies a single base off, so this may be a read error. The rearrangement uses TRBV20-1 and TRBJ1-6, with D uncertain. CDR3 size: 13 residues. CDR1 and CDR2 (germline): DFQATT, SNEGSKA (reference sequence). Trimming cost V 6 bases and J 9 bases, with 15 bases left between them. As DNA, the CDR3 is TGCAGTGCCCGACCCGTGGGAAGTTCACCCCTCCACTTT. This sequence encodes CSARPVGSSPLHF.

This clonotype was seen at least ten times. The chain carries TRBV7-2 and TRBJ2-7; D may be TRBD1 or TRBD2 (5 bases each). V was clipped by 0 bases and J by 0 bases, with 12 bases between them. The CDR3 is 16 amino acids. Per germline, CDR1 SGHTA and CDR2 FQGNSA. In DNA, the CDR3 is TGTGCCAGCAGCTTAGCGTCCGGGGCCACCTCCTACGAGCAGTACTTC. Protein product: CASSLASGATSYEQYF.

The CDR3 region is CASSSQADEKLFF. CDR3 DNA sequence: TGTGCCAGCAGTTCCCAGGCGGATGAAAAACTGTTTTTT. The V gene is TRBV12-3 or TRBV12-4, the J gene TRBJ1-4; no reliable D call. V was cut by 4 bases and J by 6 bases, with 9 bases left in between. The CDR3 totals 13 residues.

This clonotype was seen ten or more times. This chain joins TRBV7-9 and TRBJ2-5, with TRBD1 as a possible D gene (5 bases). CDR1 and CDR2 from the germline V gene are SEHNR and FQNEAQ (reference sequence). Trimming took 4 bases from V and 5 from J, leaving 14 bases between them. This CDR3 comprises 14 residues. CDR3 amino acids: CASSYGAGQETQYF. CDR3 nucleotide sequence: TGTGCCAGCAGCTACGGCGCAGGGCAGGAGACCCAGTACTTC. Filled out from reference TRBV7-9 and TRBJ2-5, the complete variable domain reads DTGVSQNPRHKITKRGQNVTFRCDPISEHNRLYWYRQTLGQGPEFLTYFQNEAQLEKSRLLSDRFSAERPKGSFSTLEIQRTEQGDSAMYLCASSYGAGQETQYFGPGTRLLVL.

This chain joins TRBV30 and TRBJ1-2; no reliable D call. This CDR3 region has 13 residues. The germline gives CDR1 GTSNPN, CDR2 SVGIG (reference sequence). The V end lost 2 bases, the J end lost 2 bases, and 9 bases lay between the germline ends. CDR3 nucleotides: TGTGCCTGGAGTCTGGGAATCAACTATGGCTACACCTTC. It specifies CAWSLGINYGYTF.

This clonotype was counted only a few times. The chain joins TRBV28 to TRBJ2-3; possibly TRBD1 or TRBD2 for D (5 bases each). CDR3 length equals 18 residues. From germline, CDR1 is MDHEN and CDR2 SYDVKM. Trimming stripped 6 bases from V and 4 bases from J, with 26 bases between. CDR3 sequence reads: CASSSTRLGREGADTQYF. Here the CDR3 DNA reads TGTGCCAGCAGCTCAACGCGGCTAGGCCGGGAAGGGGCAGATACGCAGTATTTT.